This T cell receptor (beta chain) was captured in a study of T cells in Graves' hyperthyroidism and ophthalmopathy. This clonotype has more than one count but fewer than ten. Germline V gene sequence: CDR1 SGHRS, CDR2 YFSETQ. Trimming took off 0 bases at V and 3 bases at J, with 13 bases between the two ends. CDR3 length: 16 amino acids. Authors of the study amplified TCR beta CDR3 regions from RNA transcripts. HTBI primers drove first-round RT-PCR of the TCR CDR3. Using its own MiXCR run on the multiplex PCR reads, TCRdb lists one record per CDR3 protein. The sample carries about 560,000 distinct CDR3 sequences, 16% recorded once.

This receptor was obtained from a young woman with Graves' hyperthyroidism. The rearrangement links TRBV5-1 to TRBJ2-1; D is ambiguous. Sequenced sample: blood. DNA of the CDR3: TGCGCCAGCAGCTTGGTTGGGCAGTCCGACTACAATGAGCAGTTCTTC. Protein product: CASSLVGQSDYNEQFF.